Each of the 27 T cell receptor beta chains below was sequenced from the same sample in a study of vaccination and CD4 T cells after COVID-19. The treatment here: roughly 10-day PBMC culture with coronavirus spike peptide pools or control peptides (ViraFEST assay). These receptors have no identified antigens. Sequenced with the Oncomine TCR Beta short-read assay was DNA taken from cultured CD4+ T cells. TCRdb re-called the PCR reads through MiXCR, storing one row per CDR3 protein. The sample has roughly 18,000 distinct CDR3 sequences, 45% to 65% seen once. The source material was CD4+ T cells from blood, cultured in vitro. The receptor set was obtained from a human donor who had recovered from COVID-19.

The chain employs TRBV6-5 and TRBJ2-2; a possible D gene is TRBD2 (5 bases). The germline V gene encodes CDR1 MNHEY and CDR2 SVGAGI. The CDR3 length is 16 residues. The germline V and J ends were trimmed by 2 bases and 8 bases, with 18 bases remaining between them. CDR3 protein: CASSYLLTRVSGELFF. CDR3 in DNA: TGTGCCAGCAGTTACCTATTGACGAGGGTATCTGGGGAGCTGTTTTTT.

This chain joins TRBV20-1 and TRBJ2-5; TRBD2 matches 7 bases. After removal of 1 base from V and 5 bases from J, the junction contained 1 base not matched to a gene. This CDR3 contains 12 residues. Germline CDR1 is DFQATT and CDR2 is SNEGSKA (reference sequence). The CDR3 sequence is CSARGGGETQYF. The CDR3 bases are TGCAGTGCTAGAGGCGGGGGTGAGACCCAGTACTTC.

This clonotype was seen only a few times. The chain uses TRBV2 and TRBJ2-5; D possibly uses TRBD1 or TRBD2 (6 bases each). The CDR3 totals 15 residues. Trimming stripped 2 bases from V and 5 bases from J, with 15 bases between. Germline CDR1 and CDR2: SNHLY and FYNNEI. The CDR3 loop is CASSETNGGGETQYF. Written as DNA, the CDR3 is TGTGCCAGCAGTGAAACTAACGGGGGCGGCGAGACCCAGTACTTC.

This chain's CDR3 is CASSLSRGNTEAFF. The CDR3 DNA sequence: TGTGCCAGCAGCTTATCGAGGGGGAACACTGAAGCTTTCTTT. This chain joins TRBV7-3 and TRBJ1-1, with D possibly matching TRBD1 (5 bases). The V end lost 2 bases, the J end lost 1 base, and 8 bases lay between the germline ends. Per germline, CDR1 SGHTA and CDR2 FQGTGA. The CDR3 runs 14 residues.

This clonotype is labeled medium-sized (0.01 to 0.1%). This chain joins TRBV20-1 and TRBJ2-5; 8 bases map to TRBD1. Trimming at V came to 6 bases and at J to 4 bases, leaving 7 bases not matched to a gene. The CDR3 extends over 13 amino acids. Germline CDR1 is DFQATT and CDR2 is SNEGSKA (reference sequence). The CDR3 DNA follows: TGCAGTGCGGGGAAGACAGGGGCAGAGACCCAGTACTTC. This encodes CSAGKTGAETQYF.

The chain uses TRBV28 and TRBJ1-2; D gene unclear. CDR1 is MDHEN and CDR2 is SYDVKM in the germline V gene. V was cut by 5 bases and J by 5 bases, with 15 bases left in between. The length of the CDR3 is 14 residues. CDR3 region: CASSVNAERYGYTF. Here the CDR3 DNA reads TGTGCCAGCAGTGTTAATGCAGAAAGATATGGCTACACCTTC.

CDR3 sequence: CASRLGQDYNSPLHF. For the CDR3, the DNA is TGTGCCAGCAGGTTGGGACAGGATTATAATTCACCCCTCCACTTT. The genes are TRBV2 and TRBJ1-6; 8 positions match TRBD1. The ends lost 6 bases at V and 4 bases at J; junction bases unmatched: 5. There are 15 residues in the CDR3. CDR1 and CDR2 from the germline V gene are SNHLY and FYNNEI.

The V call is TRBV7-9, the J call TRBJ1-2, with D perhaps TRBD1 (6 bases). The V and J ends lost 6 bases and 3 bases respectively, with 14 bases between them. This CDR3 spans 14 amino acids. Germline assignment: CDR1 SEHNR and CDR2 FQNEAQ (reference sequence). DNA of the CDR3: TGTGCCAGCAGACCCCGAGGGGGGGACTATGGCTACACCTTC. Amino acids: CASRPRGGDYGYTF.

This sequence joins TRBV7-2 and TRBJ2-5; D gene uncertain. V was clipped by 2 bases and J by 5 bases, with 9 bases between them. Per the germline V gene, CDR1 is SGHTA and CDR2 is FQGNSA. This CDR3 spans 13 amino acids. DNA of the CDR3: TGTGCCAGCAGCTTACGAGACCTCGAGACCCAGTACTTC. It encodes CASSLRDLETQYF.

The chain links TRBV5-1 to TRBJ1-6; 10 bases match TRBD1. Germline CDR1 SGHRS, CDR2 YFSETQ. CDR3 length: 14 amino acids. V dropped 4 bases and J dropped 7; count of bases not matched to a gene: 2. CDR3 coding DNA: TGCGCCAGCAGCCGGGACAGGGGAAATTCACCCCTCCACTTT. Its translation is CASSRDRGNSPLHF.

The chain carries TRBV25-1 and TRBJ1-6; no reliable D call. Trimming shortened V by 7 bases and J by 9 bases, and 10 bases separated the two germline ends. Germline CDR1 MGHDK, CDR2 SYGVNS. This CDR3 has 12 residues. DNA for the CDR3: TGTGCCAGCATGAGAGGGAGTTCACCCCTCCACTTT. Translated, it gives CASMRGSSPLHF.

This clonotype was seen a handful of times. The CDR3 reads CSARKRDIYTGELFF. In DNA, the CDR3 is TGCAGTGCTAGAAAGAGGGACATCTACACCGGGGAGCTGTTTTTT. The chain joins TRBV20-1 to TRBJ2-2; a possible D gene is TRBD1 (6 bases). The CDR3 length is 15 residues. V gave up 2 bases and J gave up 3 bases, with 13 bases separating them. Germline values: CDR1 DFQATT, CDR2 SNEGSKA (reference sequence).

J is TRBJ1-1 and V is TRBV30; D remains ambiguous. Germline lookup yields CDR1 GTSNPN and CDR2 SVGIG (reference sequence). The CDR3 extends over 12 amino acids. CDR3 residues: CAGVGVNTEAFF. DNA of the CDR3: TGTGCGGGCGTAGGTGTGAACACTGAAGCTTTCTTT.

This chain connects TRBV4-3 to TRBJ1-5; D uncertain. The germline V gene has CDR1 LGHNA and CDR2 YSLEER. This CDR3 has 15 residues. Trimming removed 1 base from V and 0 bases from J, with 7 bases in between. The CDR3 DNA is TGCGCCAGCAGCCAAGGAATACGTAGCAATCAGCCCCAGCATTTT. It is translated as CASSQGIRSNQPQHF.

The chain combines TRBV7-3 with TRBJ2-2; D ambiguous. CDR3 length: 16 amino acids. Germline V gene data show CDR1 as SGHTA and CDR2 as FQGTGA. The germline V and J ends were trimmed by 1 base and 5 bases, with 14 bases remaining between them. The CDR3 loop reads CASSLSGGYSTGELFF. CDR3 coding DNA: TGTGCCAGCAGCTTAAGTGGTGGCTATTCTACCGGGGAGCTGTTTTTT.

The J gene is TRBJ2-5, the V gene TRBV5-6; TRBD2 matches 7 bases. This CDR3 contains 15 residues. Per the germline V gene, CDR1 is SGHDT and CDR2 is YYEEEE. J gave up 4 bases and V 1 base, and 7 bases lay outside the gene matches. This CDR3 is CASSLRLAAPETQYF. The CDR3 region has the DNA TGTGCCAGCAGCTTGCGGCTAGCGGCCCCAGAGACCCAGTACTTC. The entire variable domain, with the rest obtained from reference TRBV5-6 and TRBJ2-5, is as follows: DAGVTQSPTHLIKTRGQQVTLRCSPKSGHDTVSWYQQALGQGPQFIFQYYEEEERQRGNFPDRFSGHQFPNYSSELNVNALLLGDSALYLCASSLRLAAPETQYFGPGTRLLVL.

This chain joins TRBV7-9 and TRBJ1-1; 8 nucleotides match TRBD1. CDR1 SEHNR and CDR2 FQNEAQ come from the germline V gene (reference sequence). The CDR3 is 13 amino acids. The V and J ends lost 5 bases and 10 bases, in that order; junction bases with no gene match: 9. CDR3 residues: CASSTTGGSRAFF. The CDR3 nucleotides are TGTGCCAGCAGCACCACAGGGGGGAGTAGAGCTTTCTTT.

V and J are TRBV5-6 and TRBJ1-6; D perhaps matches TRBD1 (5 bases). The V and J ends lost 0 bases and 10 bases respectively, with 14 bases between them. Germline values: CDR1 SGHDT, CDR2 YYEEEE. The CDR3 has 15 residues. CDR3 sequence (DNA): TGTGCCAGCAGCTTGGAGCAGGGTCTTGTATCACCCCTCCACTTT. This codes for CASSLEQGLVSPLHF.

This clonotype occurred a few times. The J gene is TRBJ2-7, the V gene TRBV20-1, with D tentatively TRBD2 (5 bases). V gave up 5 bases and J gave up 0 bases, with 14 bases separating them. Germline lookup yields CDR1 DFQATT and CDR2 SNEGSKA (reference sequence). This CDR3 is built from 14 residues. In nucleotides, the CDR3 is TGCAGTGCTTTGCCCCCCGGGATCTCCTACGAGCAGTACTTC. Its translation: CSALPPGISYEQYF.

A few counts support this clonotype. The rearrangement joins TRBV7-2 to TRBJ2-7; D possibly corresponds to TRBD1 (6 bases). The germline V gene has CDR1 SGHTA and CDR2 FQGNSA. Trimming left V 0 bases short and J 0 bases short, with 15 bases between. CDR3 length: 17 amino acids. CDR3 nucleotide sequence: TGTGCCAGCAGCTTAGCCGCACAGGGAAGCCTCTCCTACGAGCAGTACTTC. Translation gives CASSLAAQGSLSYEQYF.

This clonotype turned up a few times. This sequence joins TRBV7-2 and TRBJ2-3, with 11 nucleotides matching TRBD2. After removal of 4 bases from V and 8 bases from J, the junction contained 5 bases not matched to a gene. Germline assignment: CDR1 SGHTA and CDR2 FQGNSA. The CDR3 runs to 14 residues. CDR3 nucleotides: TGTGCCAGCAGCTCTAGACTAGCGGGGCTTACGCAGTATTTT. Translation gives CASSSRLAGLTQYF.

The genes are TRBV20-1 and TRBJ2-5; 9 bases match TRBD2. The CDR3 loop spans 18 amino acids. V gave up 3 bases and J gave up 2 bases; unmatched junction bases: 16. Germline V CDR1 and CDR2: DFQATT, SNEGSKA (reference sequence). The CDR3 reads CSASRISGGPLLQETQYF. The CDR3 DNA reads as TGCAGTGCTAGTCGAATTAGCGGGGGCCCCCTACTTCAAGAGACCCAGTACTTC.

V gene TRBV15 combines with J gene TRBJ2-1; D remains unclear. CDR3 length equals 16 residues. Trimming removed 5 bases from V and 6 bases from J, with 20 bases in between. Germline values: CDR1 LNHNV, CDR2 YYDKDF (reference sequence). This chain's CDR3 is CATSGARQVDGNEQFF. For the CDR3, the DNA is TGTGCCACCAGCGGCGCACGGCAGGTCGATGGCAATGAGCAGTTCTTC.

This clonotype is medium-sized. The gene calls are TRBV20-1 and TRBJ1-1; 7 bases line up with TRBD1. Germline V lookup: CDR1 DFQATT, CDR2 SNEGSKA (reference sequence). The CDR3 contains 14 residues. The junction had 9 bases not matched to a gene; V was cut back by 6 bases and J by 2 bases. In DNA form, the CDR3 reads TGCAGTGCCGAGACCCGGGACAGTAACACTGAAGCTTTCTTT. This encodes CSAETRDSNTEAFF.

This clonotype was observed a few times. This chain links TRBV6-5 with TRBJ1-6; TRBD1 agrees at 12 bases. The CDR3 runs to 17 residues. Trimming at V came to 2 bases and at J to 9 bases, leaving 8 bases not matched to a gene. Per the germline V gene, CDR1 is MNHEY and CDR2 is SVGAGI. CDR3 in amino acids: CASSYAPGQGAGSPLHF. CDR3 DNA: TGTGCCAGCAGTTACGCACCGGGACAGGGGGCAGGTTCACCCCTCCACTTT.

J is TRBJ2-3 and V is TRBV20-1; D could derive from TRBD1 or TRBD2 (5 bases each). Per the germline V gene, CDR1 is DFQATT and CDR2 is SNEGSKA (reference sequence). The length of the CDR3 is 15 residues. V was trimmed by 0 bases and J by 1 base, leaving 11 bases between them. The CDR3 nucleotides read TGCAGTGCTAGAGATCGCTTGGGGGGCACAGATACGCAGTATTTT. Translation: CSARDRLGGTDTQYF.

J is TRBJ1-5 and V is TRBV20-1; D is undetermined. CDR3 size: 12 residues. Germline V gene sequence: CDR1 DFQATT, CDR2 SNEGSKA (reference sequence). V was trimmed by 2 bases and J by 6 bases, leaving 8 bases between them. The CDR3 DNA is TGCAGTGCTAGAATGGGGATTCAGCCCCAGCATTTT. It specifies CSARMGIQPQHF.